Following are 28 T cell receptor beta chains from one sample sequenced in a study of blood T cell repertoires in COVID-19. The method was immunoSEQ multiplex PCR; TCRdb's version includes in-frame clones alone and lacks a portion of them. The sample shows approximately 210,000 clones, about 76% of them seen only once. The source material was PBMCs or T cells enriched from blood (not recorded which). These TCRs come from a woman between 45 and 60 years old with acute COVID-19.

The V and J genes are TRBV28 and TRBJ2-7; D unclear. Germline V gene data show CDR1 as MDHEN and CDR2 as SYDVKM. The CDR3 spans 12 residues. The V end was cut by 1 base, the J end by 5 bases, with 6 bases between. This CDR3 reads CASSLSVNEQYF. The DNA of the CDR3 is TGTGCCAGCAGTTTATCTGTAAACGAGCAGTACTTC.

DNA for the CDR3: TGTGCCAGCAGCGTAGTTTTACAGGGCCACTCTGGGGCCAACGTCCTGACTTTC. This gives the protein CASSVVLQGHSGANVLTF. The chain combines TRBV9 with TRBJ2-6; a weak D match, TRBD1 (6 bases). V was clipped by 0 bases and J by 0 bases, with 13 bases between them. The CDR3 covers 18 residues. The germline CDR1 and CDR2 sequences are SGDLS and YYNGEE.

V and J are TRBV30 and TRBJ2-7; TRBD2 agrees at 11 bases. The CDR3 is 13 residues long. CDR1 GTSNPN and CDR2 SVGIG come from the germline V gene (reference sequence). The V and J ends lost 5 bases and 5 bases, in that order; junction bases with no gene match: 5. CDR3 region: CAWSGLAANEQYF. The CDR3 DNA reads as TGTGCCTGGTCGGGACTAGCGGCGAACGAGCAGTACTTC.

The CDR3 DNA reads TGCGCCAGCAGCTTGGCAGCGGGAGGCGTCCGGGGCACCGGGGAGCTGTTTTTT. Translating gives CASSLAAGGVRGTGELFF. The rearrangement uses TRBV5-1 and TRBJ2-2; 9 bases align to TRBD2. Germline CDR1 is SGHRS and CDR2 is YFSETQ. The CDR3 covers 18 residues. V was clipped by 0 bases and J by 4 bases; unmatched bases: 10.

The chain carries TRBV28 and TRBJ1-6; 8 bases agree with TRBD1. Germline CDR1 is MDHEN and CDR2 is SYDVKM. The V segment lost 5 bases and the J segment 9 bases; nucleotides outside the gene matches: 9. The CDR3 is made up of 15 amino acids. CDR3 residues: CASSTWTGTSSPLHF. CDR3 in DNA: TGTGCCAGCAGTACCTGGACAGGGACGAGTTCACCCCTCCACTTT.

The chain uses TRBV5-4 and TRBJ2-1, with 7 bases lining up with TRBD2. J gave up 9 bases and V 4 bases, and 10 bases lay outside the gene matches. This CDR3 region has 14 residues. Germline values: CDR1 SGHNT, CDR2 YYREEE (reference sequence). The CDR3 nucleotides read TGTGCCAGCAGCCTTTGGGAGGGAGGTGGTGAGCAGTTCTTC. Encoded protein: CASSLWEGGGEQFF.

The rearrangement links TRBV6-2 or TRBV6-3 to TRBJ1-6; 12 nucleotides align to TRBD1. The J segment lost 8 bases and the V segment lost 2 bases, leaving 13 bases of the junction unmatched. This CDR3 is 19 amino acids long. The germline gives CDR1 MNHEY, CDR2 SVGEGT. The CDR3 loop is CASSYGTGGLAPRDSPLHF. DNA for the CDR3: TGTGCCAGCAGTTACGGGACAGGGGGCCTAGCCCCCCGGGATTCACCCCTCCACTTT.

This chain links TRBV28 with TRBJ1-2, with D possibly TRBD1 on 6 matching bases. The V and J ends lost 2 bases and 8 bases respectively, with 15 bases between them. The CDR3 has 14 residues. Germline V gene sequence: CDR1 MDHEN, CDR2 SYDVKM. CDR3 bases: TGTGCCAGCAGTTTAAGTTCCAGGGGCGGAGGCTACACCTTC. It specifies CASSLSSRGGGYTF.

This chain joins TRBV30 and TRBJ2-3, with TRBD2 matching over 12 bases. The CDR3 consists of 12 residues. V was clipped by 2 bases and J by 11 bases; unmatched bases: 2. CDR1 is GTSNPN, CDR2 SVGIG, per germline (reference sequence). The CDR3 sequence is CAWSLTSGRQYF. The CDR3, as DNA: TGTGCCTGGAGTCTGACTAGCGGGAGGCAGTATTTT.

The V call is TRBV5-4, the J call TRBJ2-7, with D maybe TRBD1 (6 bases). Trimming stripped 0 bases from V and 4 bases from J, with 11 bases between. This CDR3 region has 14 residues. Germline loops: CDR1 SGHNT, CDR2 YYREEE (reference sequence). The CDR3 loop reads CASSLGGPGYEQYF. The CDR3 region has the DNA TGTGCCAGCAGCTTGGGGGGGCCAGGGTACGAGCAGTACTTC.

The rearrangement uses TRBV19 and TRBJ2-3; 10 positions agree with TRBD2. V dropped 7 bases and J dropped 6; count of bases not matched to a gene: 7. Germline lookup yields CDR1 LNHDA and CDR2 SQIVND (reference sequence). This CDR3 region has 14 residues. In nucleotides, the CDR3 is TGTGCCAGTACAGGACTAGCGGATATGGATACGCAGTATTTT. This encodes CASTGLADMDTQYF.

The chain has TRBV11-1 and TRBJ2-4; D unclear. The germline gives CDR1 SGHAT, CDR2 FQDESV (reference sequence). The CDR3 has 14 amino acids. With 1 base removed from V and 5 bases from J, the gap between germline ends came to 9 bases. CDR3 nucleotides: TGTGCCAGCAGCTTAGGCAGATCGCAAAACATTCAGTACTTC. Translated: CASSLGRSQNIQYF.

This clone was observed a few times. The chain employs TRBV21-1 and TRBJ2-3; TRBD2 reflects the table's D call only, with no check against the DNA. TRBV21-1 is described as a pseudogene. This CDR3 region has 17 residues. CDR3 in DNA: TGTGCCAGCAGCAAAGCGCTTTTGGCTAGTCGCACAGATACGCAGTATTTT. Translated: CASSKALLASRTDTQYF.

The chain combines TRBV28 with TRBJ2-7, with a weak D call TRBD1 (6 bases). Germline V gene data show CDR1 as MDHEN and CDR2 as SYDVKM. Trimming shortened V by 8 bases and J by 2 bases, and 13 bases separated the two germline ends. The CDR3 totals 13 residues. The CDR3 region is CASGRTAPYEQYF. Here the CDR3 DNA reads TGTGCCAGCGGAAGGACAGCTCCCTACGAGCAGTACTTC.

The chain links TRBV7-2 to TRBJ2-7; 12 nucleotides align to TRBD2. The trim removed 5 bases at V and 4 bases at J, leaving 6 bases unmatched. The CDR3 covers 15 residues. Germline V gene data show CDR1 as SGHTA and CDR2 as FQGNSA. As DNA, the CDR3 is TGTGCCAGCAGCAACACCGGGACTAGCGGGTACGAGCAGTACTTC. Protein product: CASSNTGTSGYEQYF.

The chain combines TRBV7-9 with TRBJ2-5; possible D gene TRBD2, 6 bases. The CDR3 runs to 15 residues. Per germline, CDR1 SEHNR and CDR2 FQNEAQ (reference sequence). Trimming stripped 5 bases from V and 5 bases from J, with 18 bases between. The CDR3 coding sequence is TGTGCCAGCAGCGACCGACGGTCCCGGGGGGAGACCCAGTACTTC. It encodes CASSDRRSRGETQYF.

The rearrangement joins TRBV28 to TRBJ2-2; 13 bases align to TRBD2. Germline V gene sequence: CDR1 MDHEN, CDR2 SYDVKM. The length of the CDR3 is 16 residues. The J segment lost 9 bases and the V segment lost 1 base, leaving 5 bases of the junction unmatched. CDR3 DNA sequence: TGTGCCAGCAGTTTATCCGGACTAGCGGGAGAAAGGGAGCTGTTTTTT. It is translated as CASSLSGLAGERELFF. Filled out from reference TRBV28 and TRBJ2-2, the complete variable domain reads DVKVTQSSRYLVKRTGEKVFLECVQDMDHENMFWYRQDPGLGLRLIYFSYDVKMKEKGDIPEGYSVSREKKERFSLILESASTNQTSMYLCASSLSGLAGERELFFGEGSRLTVL.

The gene calls are TRBV6-5 and TRBJ2-2; tentative D call: TRBD1 (6 bases). Germline V gene sequence: CDR1 MNHEY, CDR2 SVGAGI. The CDR3 runs 15 residues. Trimming cost V 5 bases and J 0 bases, with 10 bases left between them. Here the CDR3 reads CASSLGGANTGELFF. The DNA for the CDR3 is TGTGCCAGCAGTCTAGGGGGAGCGAACACCGGGGAGCTGTTTTTT.

J is TRBJ1-5 and V is TRBV19; 8 bases fit TRBD1. This CDR3 region has 14 residues. J gave up 7 bases and V 8 bases, and 10 bases lay outside the gene matches. Germline V gives CDR1 LNHDA, CDR2 SQIVND (reference sequence). The CDR3 protein is CASGMDRAMQPQHF. In nucleotides, the CDR3 is TGTGCCAGTGGAATGGACAGGGCTATGCAGCCCCAGCATTTT.

The chain links TRBV14 to TRBJ2-1; tentative D call: TRBD2 (7 bases). Trimming removed 1 base at V and 4 bases at J, with 23 bases between. CDR1 and CDR2 (germline): SGHDN, FVKESK. This CDR3 contains 19 residues. The CDR3 bases are TGTGCCAGCAGCCAAGGCGGGAGAGGGGGACTACGGAGTTACAATGAGCAGTTCTTC. Its translation: CASSQGGRGGLRSYNEQFF.

The rearrangement uses TRBV6-2 or TRBV6-3 and TRBJ2-7; D unclear. Germline lookup yields CDR1 MNHEY and CDR2 SVGEGT. V was trimmed by 4 bases and J by 3 bases, leaving 4 bases between them. CDR3 length: 11 amino acids. CDR3 residues: CASSFYYEQYF. DNA for the CDR3: TGTGCCAGCAGTTTTTACTACGAGCAGTACTTC.

The chain has TRBV5-4 and TRBJ2-7; D may be TRBD1 (6 bases). V was cut by 0 bases and J by 0 bases, with 10 bases left in between. The CDR3 is 15 amino acids. CDR1 and CDR2 from the germline V gene are SGHNT and YYREEE (reference sequence). The CDR3 DNA sequence: TGTGCCAGCAGCTTGGCAGGGGCCAGCTCCTACGAGCAGTACTTC. This sequence encodes CASSLAGASSYEQYF.

The CDR3 is CAWSGLEGNQPQHF. CDR3 DNA sequence: TGTGCCTGGAGTGGATTAGAGGGCAATCAGCCCCAGCATTTT. The rearrangement links TRBV30 to TRBJ1-5; D is ambiguous. Looked up from germline, CDR1 is GTSNPN and CDR2 is SVGIG (reference sequence). This CDR3 spans 14 amino acids. V was pared by 1 base and J by 2 bases, with 9 bases between.

This rearrangement joins TRBV12-3 or TRBV12-4 to TRBJ2-2; 8 bases are shared with TRBD1. The CDR3 is 11 amino acids. V gave up 8 bases and J gave up 8 bases; unmatched junction bases: 1. Written as DNA, the CDR3 is TGTGCCAGCGGGGACAGGGGGGAGCTGTTTTTT. Protein product: CASGDRGELFF.

The chain has TRBV9 and TRBJ2-1; 12 nucleotides align to TRBD2. The ends lost 4 bases at V and 5 bases at J; junction bases unmatched: 4. The CDR3 runs 15 residues. The germline V gene encodes CDR1 SGDLS and CDR2 YYNGEE. The CDR3: CASSPRLAGDNEQFF. The CDR3 bases are TGTGCCAGCAGCCCCCGACTAGCGGGGGACAATGAGCAGTTCTTC.

The chain links TRBV4-1 to TRBJ1-3; perhaps TRBD1 as D (6 bases). This CDR3 is built from 17 residues. The germline gives CDR1 MGHRA, CDR2 YSYEKL. V gave up 4 bases and J gave up 4 bases, with 20 bases separating them. The CDR3 sequence: CASSRGESGDVGNTIYF. CDR3 coding DNA: TGCGCCAGCAGCCGCGGAGAGTCAGGGGATGTGGGAAACACCATATATTTT.

This chain links TRBV9 with TRBJ2-3; the match to TRBD2 covers 8 bases. Germline values: CDR1 SGDLS, CDR2 YYNGEE. CDR3 length equals 19 residues. V dropped 0 bases and J dropped 0; count of bases not matched to a gene: 12. This CDR3 is CASSVGSAGGWLSTDTQYF. The CDR3 bases are TGTGCCAGCAGCGTAGGCTCTGCGGGGGGTTGGCTTAGCACAGATACGCAGTATTTT.

This clone has a handful of counts. The genes are TRBV5-4 and TRBJ1-1, with TRBD1 as a possible D gene (6 bases). Germline-derived CDR1 and CDR2 are SGHNT and YYREEE (reference sequence). The CDR3 is made up of 15 amino acids. The V end lost 0 bases, the J end lost 0 bases, and 9 bases lay between the germline ends. The CDR3 nucleotides read TGTGCCAGCAGCTTGGGGCAGGGGTTGAACACTGAAGCTTTCTTT. Protein: CASSLGQGLNTEAFF.